Listed below are T cell receptor beta chains from one sample, sequenced in a study of blood T cell repertoires in COVID-19. Using immunoSEQ multiplex PCR, the repertoire was profiled, and TCRdb retains in-frame clones only, with some absent. This sample has 140,000 to 150,000 clones; about 92% occur once, and the top ten carry around 1.5%. Specimen: peripheral blood. These receptors all stem from a human donor in a cohort sampled during active COVID-19. CDR3s include the opening cysteine and the closing phenylalanine or tryptophan. Fields, in order: J gene, V gene, clone size, D gene, CDR3 DNA, CDR3 protein. The D gene is left open where the match is weak. Some rows have no size entry. The others give once, few or many, or a class for an expanded clone.

j_gene: TRBJ1-1; v_gene: TRBV11-3; abundance: NA; d_gene: TRBD1; CDR3nt: TGTGCCAGCAGCTTGACAGGGGTAAACACTGAAGCTTTCTTT; CDR3aa: CASSLTGVNTEAFF
j_gene: TRBJ1-5; v_gene: TRBV2; abundance: NA; d_gene: NA; CDR3nt: TGTGCCAGCGGTCGTCTGTCACAGGGCGGCAATCAGCCCCAGCATTTT; CDR3aa: CASGRLSQGGNQPQHF
j_gene: TRBJ2-7; v_gene: TRBV29-1; abundance: NA; d_gene: TRBD2; CDR3nt: TGCAGCGCCCTGGGAGGGGTCTCCTACGAGCAGTACTTC; CDR3aa: CSALGGVSYEQYF
j_gene: TRBJ2-3; v_gene: TRBV4-2; abundance: NA; d_gene: TRBD2; CDR3nt: TGTGCCAGCAGCCAAGAGCTCTTGGGAGGGGCAGATACGCAGTATTTT; CDR3aa: CASSQELLGGADTQYF
j_gene: TRBJ1-2; v_gene: TRBV27; abundance: NA; d_gene: NA; CDR3nt: TGTGCCAGCGGCTTACAGGAAGCTTATGGCTACACCTTC; CDR3aa: CASGLQEAYGYTF
j_gene: TRBJ2-6; v_gene: TRBV5-1; abundance: NA; d_gene: NA; CDR3nt: TGCGCCAGCAGCTACAGGACGGCTGGGGCCAACGTCCTGACTTTC; CDR3aa: CASSYRTAGANVLTF
j_gene: TRBJ2-3; v_gene: TRBV5-3; abundance: NA; d_gene: TRBD1; CDR3nt: TGTGCCAGAAGCCCGGGACAGGGACATACGCAGTATTTT; CDR3aa: CARSPGQGHTQYF
j_gene: TRBJ2-1; v_gene: TRBV27; abundance: NA; d_gene: TRBD1; CDR3nt: TGTGCCAGCAGTACCTTGGGACAGGGCGTGGACAATGAGCAGTTCTTC; CDR3aa: CASSTLGQGVDNEQFF
j_gene: TRBJ1-5; v_gene: TRBV10-3; abundance: NA; d_gene: TRBD1; CDR3nt: TGTGCCACAGGACAGGGCAATCAGCCCCAGCATTTT; CDR3aa: CATGQGNQPQHF
j_gene: TRBJ2-2; v_gene: TRBV11-2; abundance: NA; d_gene: TRBD2; CDR3nt: TGTGCCAGCACAAAAGGGAGGGTCGGTAACACCGGGGAGCTGTTTTTT; CDR3aa: CASTKGRVGNTGELFF
j_gene: TRBJ1-1; v_gene: TRBV19; abundance: NA; d_gene: NA; CDR3nt: TGTGCCAGTAGTATAGTGGGGGGGCCCACTGAAGCTTTCTTT; CDR3aa: CASSIVGGPTEAFF
j_gene: TRBJ1-4; v_gene: TRBV15; abundance: NA; d_gene: NA; CDR3nt: TGTGCCACCAGCAGGGGAGGGAGCACTAATGAAAAACTGTTTTTT; CDR3aa: CATSRGGSTNEKLFF
j_gene: TRBJ2-1; v_gene: TRBV7-9; abundance: NA; d_gene: TRBD1; CDR3nt: TGTGCCAGCAGGCCAGGGGGCTCCTACAATGAGCAGTTCTTC; CDR3aa: CASRPGGSYNEQFF
j_gene: TRBJ2-3; v_gene: TRBV7-2; abundance: NA; d_gene: TRBD2; CDR3nt: TGTGCCAGCAGCTTAGTATCGGGACTAGCGGGGCGCACAGATACGCAGTATTTT; CDR3aa: CASSLVSGLAGRTDTQYF
j_gene: TRBJ2-7; v_gene: TRBV6-5; abundance: few; d_gene: TRBD1; CDR3nt: TGTGCCGCCCGGACAGGGGTCGAGCAGTACTTC; CDR3aa: CAARTGVEQYF
j_gene: TRBJ1-5; v_gene: TRBV7-2; abundance: few; d_gene: NA; CDR3nt: TGTGCCAGCAGCGCCGGGGGGGGGATCTATCAGCCCCAGCATTTT; CDR3aa: CASSAGGGIYQPQHF
j_gene: TRBJ2-7; v_gene: TRBV7-8; abundance: NA; d_gene: TRBD1; CDR3nt: TGTGCCAGCAGCCCTGGGACAGTCTACGAGCAGTACTTC; CDR3aa: CASSPGTVYEQYF
j_gene: TRBJ1-1; v_gene: TRBV11-2; abundance: NA; d_gene: NA; CDR3nt: TGTGCCAGCAGCTTATTATCGGGGAACATGAACACTGAAGCTTTCTTT; CDR3aa: CASSLLSGNMNTEAFF
j_gene: TRBJ1-2; v_gene: TRBV5-8; abundance: NA; d_gene: TRBD1; CDR3nt: TGTGCCAGCAGCTCGGGACAGTATGGCTACACCTTC; CDR3aa: CASSSGQYGYTF
j_gene: TRBJ2-2; v_gene: TRBV7-7; abundance: NA; d_gene: TRBD2; CDR3nt: TGTGCCAGCAGCGCACTAGCGGGGGGGCAAACCGGGGAGCTGTTTTTT; CDR3aa: CASSALAGGQTGELFF